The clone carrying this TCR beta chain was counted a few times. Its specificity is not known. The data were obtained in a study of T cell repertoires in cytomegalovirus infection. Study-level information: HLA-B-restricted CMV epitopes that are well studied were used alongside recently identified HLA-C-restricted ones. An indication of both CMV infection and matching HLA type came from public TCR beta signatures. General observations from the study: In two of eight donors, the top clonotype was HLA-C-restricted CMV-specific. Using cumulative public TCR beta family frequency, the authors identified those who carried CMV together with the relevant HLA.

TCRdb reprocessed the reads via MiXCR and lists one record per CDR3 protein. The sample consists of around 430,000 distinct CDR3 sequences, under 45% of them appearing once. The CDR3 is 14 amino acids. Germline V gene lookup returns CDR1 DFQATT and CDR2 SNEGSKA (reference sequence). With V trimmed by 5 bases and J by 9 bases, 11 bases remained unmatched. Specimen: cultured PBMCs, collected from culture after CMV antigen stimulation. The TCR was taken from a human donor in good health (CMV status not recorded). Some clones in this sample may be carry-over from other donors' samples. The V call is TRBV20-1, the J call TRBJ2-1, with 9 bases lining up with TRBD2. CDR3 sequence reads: CSAVFSGRGVEQFF. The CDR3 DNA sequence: TGCAGTGCTGTGTTTAGCGGGAGAGGTGTTGAGCAGTTCTTC.